What follows are 6 T cell receptor beta chains derived from one specimen sequenced in a study of T cells after yellow fever vaccination. Each CDR3 protein gets one entry after TCRdb re-called the 5' RACE reads with MiXCR. Among around 310,000 distinct CDR3 sequences listed, roughly 4% were seen once. Source: PBMCs, taken 5 days after the yellow fever booster vaccination. These receptors were taken from a man between 18 and 35 years old who received the YFV17D yellow fever vaccine.

This clonotype was found a few times. The chain joins TRBV21-1 to TRBJ1-1; the table's D call, TRBD1, was not checked against the DNA. TRBV21-1 is listed as a pseudogene. The CDR3 length is 14 residues. This chain's CDR3 is CASSTNRETPEAFF. The CDR3 DNA follows: TGTGCCAGCAGCACTAACCGGGAGACCCCTGAAGCTTTCTTT.

This clonotype was seen a few times. The chain recombines TRBV6-2 or TRBV6-3 with TRBJ2-2, with D perhaps TRBD2 (5 bases). Germline loops: CDR1 MNHEY, CDR2 SVGEGT. The CDR3 has 13 residues. V dropped 8 bases and J dropped 4 bases, with 11 bases sitting between them. CDR3 in amino acids: CASGIGGTGELFF. The CDR3 bases are TGTGCCAGCGGTATCGGAGGCACCGGGGAGCTGTTTTTT.

The rearrangement uses TRBV28 and TRBJ1-6; D unresolved. CDR1 and CDR2 from the germline V gene are MDHEN and SYDVKM. The CDR3 runs to 12 residues. V dropped 3 bases and J dropped 10 bases, with 7 bases sitting between them. CDR3 loop: CASSFDESPLHF. DNA for the CDR3: TGTGCCAGCAGTTTTGACGAGTCACCCCTCCACTTT.

V and J are TRBV29-1 and TRBJ1-1; D ambiguous. The CDR3 contains 12 residues. In germline, CDR1 is SQVTM, CDR2 ANQGSEA. Trimming stripped 7 bases from V and 0 bases from J, with 9 bases between. CDR3 amino acids: CSGGLMNTEAFF. In nucleotides, the CDR3 is TGCAGCGGAGGACTGATGAACACTGAAGCTTTCTTT.

V is TRBV13 and J is TRBJ2-7; 7 bases align to TRBD1. The CDR3 is 15 amino acids. V dropped 5 bases and J dropped 3; count of bases not matched to a gene: 10. The germline V gene has CDR1 PRHDT and CDR2 FYEKMQ (reference sequence). The CDR3 bases are TGTGCCAGCAGCCCCGACAGGGACGATAACTACGAGCAGTACGTC. Its protein product is CASSPDRDDNYEQYV.

There are many counts of this clonotype. The chain links TRBV5-1 to TRBJ1-2, with D perhaps TRBD1 (6 bases). There are 12 residues in the CDR3. Germline V gives CDR1 SGHRS, CDR2 YFSETQ. Trimming removed 4 bases from V and 12 bases from J, with 16 bases in between. The CDR3 DNA reads as TGCGCCAGCAGCCCATGGGGGGGCGAACACACCTTC. Protein product: CASSPWGGEHTF.